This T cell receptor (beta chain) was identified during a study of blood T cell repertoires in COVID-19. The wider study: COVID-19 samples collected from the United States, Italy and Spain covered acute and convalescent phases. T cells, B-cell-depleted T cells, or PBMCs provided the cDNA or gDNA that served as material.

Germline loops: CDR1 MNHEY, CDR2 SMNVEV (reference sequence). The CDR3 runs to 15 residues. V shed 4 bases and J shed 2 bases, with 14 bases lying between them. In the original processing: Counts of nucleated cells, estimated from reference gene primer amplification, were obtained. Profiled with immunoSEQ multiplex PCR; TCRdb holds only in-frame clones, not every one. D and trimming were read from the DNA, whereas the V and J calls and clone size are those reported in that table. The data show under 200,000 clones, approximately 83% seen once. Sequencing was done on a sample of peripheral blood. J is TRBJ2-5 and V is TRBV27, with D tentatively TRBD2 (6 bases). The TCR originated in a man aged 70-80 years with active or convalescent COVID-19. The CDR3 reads CASSSAGTPQETQYF. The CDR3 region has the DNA TGTGCCAGCAGTTCTGCCGGGACTCCACAAGAGACCCAGTACTTC.